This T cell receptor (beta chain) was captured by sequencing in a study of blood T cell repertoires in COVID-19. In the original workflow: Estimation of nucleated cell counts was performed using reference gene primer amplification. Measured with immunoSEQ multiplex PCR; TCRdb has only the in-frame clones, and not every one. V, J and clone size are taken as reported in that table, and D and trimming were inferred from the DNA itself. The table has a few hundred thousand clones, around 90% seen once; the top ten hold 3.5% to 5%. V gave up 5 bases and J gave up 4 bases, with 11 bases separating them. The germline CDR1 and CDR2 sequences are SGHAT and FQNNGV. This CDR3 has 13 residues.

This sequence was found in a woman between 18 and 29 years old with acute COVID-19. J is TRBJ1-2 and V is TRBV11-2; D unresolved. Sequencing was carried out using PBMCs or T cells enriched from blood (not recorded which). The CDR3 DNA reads TGTGCCAGCAGCCCCGGTTTACCCTATGGCTACACCTTC. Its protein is CASSPGLPYGYTF.